Sequencing of this T cell receptor beta chain was carried out in a study of patients and donors after allogeneic stem cell transplantation. Losses at the gene ends were 4 bases for V and 9 bases for J; bases not matched to a gene: 11. CDR3 size: 16 residues. CDR1 MNHEY and CDR2 SVGAGI come from the germline V gene. TCRdb itself ran the RT-PCR reads through MiXCR, one entry per CDR3 protein. The data show more than 850,000 distinct CDR3 sequences, approximately 19% seen once. The sample holds many counts of this clonotype. The specimen was blood, either unsorted or a sorted T cell fraction (not recorded which). The TCR originated in a human donor who was either an allogeneic HSCT recipient or a stem cell or donor lymphocyte infusion donor (not recorded which). It is not recorded whose cells these are; they may come from a transplant donor. V usage is TRBV6-5 and J usage is TRBJ2-1; 11 bases line up with TRBD2. For the CDR3, the DNA is TGTGCCAGCAGTTCTACATCCGGGACTAGCGGAGGTGAGCAGTTCTTC. Translation gives CASSSTSGTSGGEQFF.